The rows below give T cell receptor beta chains drawn from one sample of a study of blood T cell repertoires in COVID-19. Only in-frame clones appear in the TCRdb table, and some are missing; sequencing was by immunoSEQ multiplex PCR. The data contain fewer than 350,000 clones, roughly nine tenths of them singletons. The sample consisted of peripheral blood. All receptors come from a woman aged 30 to 39 with COVID-19, enrolled during active disease. The CDR3 runs from the conserved cysteine through the conserved F or W. The D gene is left open where the match is weak. Some rows have no size entry. The others give once, few or many, or a class for an expanded clone.

TRBV3-1/TRBV3-2	TRBJ1-3	NA	NA	CASSQGQGAIPIYF	TGTGCCAGCAGCCAAGGTCAGGGCGCGATTCCCATATATTTT
TRBV11-2	TRBJ1-1	once	TRBD1	CASSSTGDRTEAFF	TGTGCCAGCAGTTCAACAGGGGATAGGACTGAAGCTTTCTTT
TRBV4-1	TRBJ2-5	few	NA	CASSRRSQETQYF	TGCGCCAGCAGCCGCCGGTCACAAGAGACCCAGTACTTC
TRBV10-2	TRBJ2-1	NA	TRBD2	CASSESRGVNNEQFF	TGCGCCAGCAGTGAGTCGCGGGGGGTTAACAATGAGCAGTTCTTC
TRBV4-1	TRBJ2-7	NA	NA	CASSQVFGLNGPGAGGEQYF	TGCGCCAGCAGCCAAGTTTTTGGACTTAATGGTCCAGGGGCAGGTGGCGAGCAGTACTTC
TRBV9	TRBJ2-2	few	TRBD1	CASSPDRGQLGWYTGELFF	TGTGCCAGCAGCCCCGATAGGGGGCAGTTAGGGTGGTACACCGGGGAGCTGTTTTTT
TRBV18	TRBJ1-3	NA	TRBD1	CASSPTQGDGNTIYF	TGTGCCAGCTCACCAACTCAGGGGGACGGAAACACCATATATTTT
TRBV7-9	TRBJ1-4	NA	NA	CASSLGVIGNEKLFF	TGTGCCAGCAGCTTAGGGGTAATCGGGAATGAAAAACTGTTTTTT
TRBV19	TRBJ2-1	NA	TRBD2	CASSIGTSGSYNEQFF	TGTGCCAGTAGTATAGGAACTAGCGGGTCCTACAATGAGCAGTTCTTC
TRBV18	TRBJ1-2	NA	TRBD1	CASSPGRDRGRIYTF	TGTGCCAGCTCACCTGGCCGAGACAGGGGAAGAATCTACACCTTC
TRBV5-1	TRBJ2-3	NA	TRBD2	CASSFQRGTTDTQYF	TGCGCCAGCAGCTTCCAGCGGGGGACCACAGATACGCAGTATTTT
TRBV6-5	TRBJ2-7	NA	TRBD2	CASSPRGGSSYEQYF	TGTGCCAGCAGTCCGCGGGGGGGTAGCTCCTACGAGCAGTACTTC
TRBV4-1	TRBJ2-6	once	NA	CASSQSTTGLQAGANVLTF	TGCGCCAGCAGCCAATCTACGACAGGTTTACAAGCTGGGGCCAACGTCCTGACTTTC